One TCR beta chain is described in this entry. Random hexamers served to reverse transcribe roughly 0.45 to 1 ug RNA. TCRdb independently ran MiXCR on the immunoSEQ multiplex PCR reads; one entry per CDR3 protein. The table records about 130,000 distinct CDR3 sequences, around 91% of them present only once. The data belong to a study of CD8 T cells in Susac syndrome. The source material was CD8+ T cells from PBMCs. The receptor's source is a human donor with multiple sclerosis.

The DNA of the CDR3 is TGTGCCAGCAGCGTGGGGGGGGACATTGCCTACGAGCAGTACTTC. Residues: CASSVGGDIAYEQYF. The chain carries TRBV9 and TRBJ2-7; TRBD2 might be the D (7 bases). This CDR3 is built from 15 residues. Germline V gene data show CDR1 as SGDLS and CDR2 as YYNGEE. Trimming took off 2 bases at V and 2 bases at J, with 14 bases between the two ends.